This T cell receptor beta chain was sequenced in a study of blood T cell repertoires in COVID-19. Study in general: The United States, Italy and Spain were the sources of the acute and convalescent COVID-19 samples. T cells, B-cell-depleted T cells, or PBMCs supplied cDNA or gDNA.

The CDR3 is 16 residues long. CDR1 and CDR2 from the germline V gene are SGDLS and YYNGEE. V lost 0 bases and J lost 4, with 14 bases in between. As processed by the authors: Using reference gene primer amplification, nucleated cell counts were estimated. Profiling relied on immunoSEQ multiplex PCR, and the TCRdb table lists in-frame clones only, not all of them. From that table come the V and J calls and clone size; the DNA was used to work out D and trimming. The sample has 200,000 to 250,000 clones; about 86% are singletons. This chain joins TRBV9 and TRBJ1-3; a possible D gene is TRBD1 (5 bases). The sequenced sample was peripheral blood. This receptor was identified in a man aged 55 to 70 with acute or convalescent COVID-19. CDR3 residues: CASSVDGGGPGNTIYF. The CDR3 coding sequence is TGTGCCAGCAGCGTAGATGGGGGAGGCCCCGGAAACACCATATATTTT.